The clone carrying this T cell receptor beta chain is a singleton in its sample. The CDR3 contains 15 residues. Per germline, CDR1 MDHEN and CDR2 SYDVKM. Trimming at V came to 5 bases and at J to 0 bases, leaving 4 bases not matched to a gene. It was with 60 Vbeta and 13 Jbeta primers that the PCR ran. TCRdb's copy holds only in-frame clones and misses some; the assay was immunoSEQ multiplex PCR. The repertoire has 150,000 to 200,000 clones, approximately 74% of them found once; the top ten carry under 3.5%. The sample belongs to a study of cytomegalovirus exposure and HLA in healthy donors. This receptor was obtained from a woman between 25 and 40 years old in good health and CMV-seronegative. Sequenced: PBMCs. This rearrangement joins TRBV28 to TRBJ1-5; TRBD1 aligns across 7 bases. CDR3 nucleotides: TGTGCCAGCAGTGGGACAGATTATAGCAATCAGCCCCAGCATTTT. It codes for CASSGTDYSNQPQHF.